This T cell receptor (beta chain) was profiled in a study of OX40 agonist ivuxolimab in advanced cancers. This clone has a single count. Antigen specificity is unknown. TCRdb's table, derived via immunoSEQ multiplex PCR, lists solely in-frame clones and lacks some. Of some 31,000 clones in the sample, 90% to 95% are singletons; the top ten hold roughly a tenth. Study-wide findings and caveats: Low normalized clonal expansion also occurred in some nonresponding patients.

Deletions cut 7 bases from V and 0 bases from J, with 18 bases between. The CDR3 is made up of 16 amino acids. CDR1 and CDR2 from the germline V gene are LNHDA and SQIVND (reference sequence). This chain connects TRBV19 to TRBJ1-1, with D hard to call. This clonotype was sampled from an adult with an advanced solid tumor such as melanoma, head and neck, liver or kidney cancer. Sequencing was performed on CD4+ or CD8+ T cells sorted from blood, taken in a trial of the OX40 agonist ivuxolimab. CDR3 loop: CASKTTEAFMNTEAFF. CDR3 nucleotide sequence: TGTGCCAGTAAGACTACAGAAGCTTTTATGAACACTGAAGCTTTCTTT.